The rows below give T cell receptor beta chains drawn from one sample of a study of vaccination and CD4 T cells after COVID-19. Using its own MiXCR run on the PCR reads, TCRdb lists one record per CDR3 protein. The repertoire includes 20,000 to 30,000 distinct CDR3 sequences, 64% of them detected once, and less than 6% sits in the top ten. These receptors lack a known antigen. Sequenced material: CD4+ T cells from blood, cultured in vitro. Receptors originate from a human donor who had recovered from COVID-19. CDR3s leave out the opening cysteine and the closing phenylalanine or tryptophan.

v_call	j_call	cdr3_aa
TRBV7-2	TRBJ1-5	ASSPVGQPNQPQH
TRBV27	TRBJ2-7	ASSWGTGAYEQY
TRBV6-1	TRBJ1-2	ASSPVYGYT
TRBV7-9	TRBJ2-1	ASSPRTSGYNEQF
TRBV7-9	TRBJ2-7	ASSMGQGGTYEQY
TRBV10-1	TRBJ2-3	ASSPSGSTDTQY
TRBV19	TRBJ2-1	ASSARDSYYNEQF
TRBV6-2/TRBV6-3	TRBJ1-5	ASSLGSLNQPQH
TRBV7-3	TRBJ2-3	ASSLNPGARADTQY
TRBV20-1	TRBJ1-5	SASVRRSNQPQH
TRBV20-1	TRBJ2-4	SAPIRDSHKNIQY
TRBV7-2	TRBJ1-4	AVLTGVNEKLF
TRBV6-2/TRBV6-3	TRBJ1-1	ASSPPVVKAF
TRBV20-1	TRBJ1-4	GLRKGTVNEKLF
TRBV7-9	TRBJ1-2	ASSLAAGPNYGYT
TRBV20-1	TRBJ1-1	SARGPRGGGTEAF
TRBV24-1	TRBJ2-3	ATSVPSGKSTDTQY
TRBV15	TRBJ1-6	ATSRGIPTPLH
TRBV20-1	TRBJ1-5	SANTPTVPNQPQH
TRBV21-1	TRBJ1-6	ASSKGAGHSPLH
TRBV24-1	TRBJ1-2	ATSDPGQGAGYGYT
TRBV6-2/TRBV6-3	TRBJ1-2	ASSYSGPGRNYGYT
TRBV7-9	TRBJ1-1	ASSFDMVNTEAF
TRBV7-2	TRBJ1-5	ASSLGGQGAHQPQH
TRBV20-1	TRBJ1-2	SARGQGGGYT
TRBV6-5	TRBJ1-2	ASSYSRQGVGYT
TRBV28	TRBJ1-2	ASSLKYRGNGYT
TRBV6-5	TRBJ2-3	ASSSASDTQY
TRBV7-3	TRBJ2-3	ASSLSSGSTDTQY
TRBV11-2	TRBJ2-6	ASRQPGQGAKSGANVLT